Listed here are 23 T cell receptor beta chains from one sample, sequenced in a study of cytomegalovirus exposure and HLA in healthy donors. The PCR ran on 60 Vbeta and 13 Jbeta primers. Sequencing used immunoSEQ multiplex PCR; TCRdb keeps in-frame clones, though not all of them. The sample has roughly 100,000 clones, 65% to 80% seen once. Sequencing was done on a sample of PBMCs. The source of these receptors is a man between 60 and 75 years old in good health and CMV-seronegative.

V is TRBV4-1 and J is TRBJ1-3; TRBD1 matches at 7 bases. The CDR3 spans 15 residues. V lost 4 bases, J lost 0 bases, and 3 bases stayed unmatched. Germline loops: CDR1 MGHRA, CDR2 YSYEKL. The CDR3 spells CASSLTGSSGNTIYF. The DNA for the CDR3 is TGCGCCAGCAGCCTGACAGGGAGCTCTGGAAACACCATATATTTT.

V gene TRBV7-2 combines with J gene TRBJ2-3, with 7 positions matching TRBD1. V trimming: 7 bases; J trimming: 4 bases; junction bases outside the gene matches: 17. The CDR3 consists of 17 residues. The V gene's germline CDR1 is SGHTA and CDR2 FQGNSA. CDR3 nucleotide sequence: TGTGCCAGCAACAAAAGGGGGCAGGGGGTTGTCGCAGATACGCAGTATTTT. As protein: CASNKRGQGVVADTQYF.

Turning to this clone: Since no conserved phenylalanine or tryptophan closes the CDR3, a read error is the likely cause. The DNA is left out, because the CDR3 cannot be placed on it with certainty; the CDR3 is given as TCRdb lists it. The chain is built from TRBV12-5 and TRBJ1-6; TRBD1 is the table's D call and was not checked against the DNA. The germline CDR1 and CDR2 sequences are LGHNT and FRNRAP. The CDR3 extends over 12 residues, inclusive of both ends. The CDR3: CASGFSRAGWGL.

The V gene is TRBV6-5, the J gene TRBJ1-4; D might be TRBD1 (6 bases). V dropped 8 bases and J dropped 5 bases, with 6 bases sitting between them. CDR3 length: 11 amino acids. Germline V CDR1 and CDR2: MNHEY, SVGAGI. Written as DNA, the CDR3 is TGTGCCAGCCAGGGGAATGAAAAACTGTTTTTT. This translates into CASQGNEKLFF.

The chain uses TRBV21-1 and TRBJ1-6. TRBV21-1 is assigned pseudogene status. The CDR3 is made up of 15 amino acids. CDR3 bases: TGTGCCAGCAGCAAAGGGGGGGAAAACGGTTCACCCCTCCACTTT. It codes for CASSKGGENGSPLHF.

This clone was counted a few times. The chain joins TRBV14 to TRBJ1-1; TRBD1 is a possible D gene (5 bases). CDR1 and CDR2 from the germline V gene are SGHDN and FVKESK. The CDR3 spans 15 residues. V gave up 4 bases and J gave up 0 bases, with 12 bases separating them. CDR3 region: CASSRPGQMNTEAFF. In DNA, the CDR3 is TGTGCCAGCAGCCGGCCCGGACAAATGAACACTGAAGCTTTCTTT.

This clone has just one count. The V gene is TRBV6-6, the J gene TRBJ2-7, with 9 bases aligning to TRBD1. The CDR3 runs to 14 residues. Germline V gene sequence: CDR1 MNHNY, CDR2 SVGAGI (reference sequence). Trimming removed 6 bases from V and 5 bases from J; junction bases left unmatched: 8. The CDR3 region is CASSSGTGNDEQYV. The CDR3, as DNA: TGTGCCAGCAGCTCCGGGACAGGGAACGACGAGCAGTACGTC.

This chain connects TRBV19 to TRBJ2-5; possibly TRBD2 for D (6 bases). CDR3 length equals 16 residues. Germline assignment: CDR1 LNHDA and CDR2 SQIVND (reference sequence). Between the trimmed V and J ends, which lost 2 bases and 7 bases, there was a span of 20 bases. The CDR3 loop is CASSIQPGPGLGTQYF. In nucleotides, the CDR3 is TGTGCCAGTAGTATACAACCGGGACCGGGACTTGGGACCCAGTACTTC.

The rearrangement links TRBV6-6 to TRBJ1-3; 9 nucleotides match TRBD1. With V trimmed by 5 bases and J by 3 bases, 5 bases remained unmatched. The germline V gene has CDR1 MNHNY and CDR2 SVGAGI (reference sequence). The length of the CDR3 is 15 residues. CDR3 sequence reads: CASSRTGDFGNTIYF. DNA of the CDR3: TGTGCCAGCAGTCGGACAGGGGATTTTGGAAACACCATATATTTT.

The CDR3 reads CASNPAGALAGELFF. In nucleotides, the CDR3 is TGTGCCAGCAACCCAGCGGGGGCCCTGGCCGGGGAGCTGTTTTTT. The chain combines TRBV9 with TRBJ2-2, with 8 bases lining up with TRBD2. Germline values: CDR1 SGDLS, CDR2 YYNGEE. V lost 6 bases to trimming and J lost 6 bases; unmatched junction nucleotides: 10. The CDR3 covers 15 residues.

This clone has only a few counts. The chain recombines TRBV5-1 with TRBJ2-2; the D gene is possibly TRBD2 (5 bases). V was cut by 0 bases and J by 4 bases, with 7 bases left in between. The CDR3 length is 14 residues. Germline V gene data show CDR1 as SGHRS and CDR2 as YFSETQ. The CDR3 sequence is CASSLAGSTGELFF. Here the CDR3 DNA reads TGCGCCAGCAGCTTGGCGGGGAGCACCGGGGAGCTGTTTTTT. The full variable domain, with the rest looked up from reference TRBV5-1 and TRBJ2-2, is KAGVTQTPRYLIKTRGQQVTLSCSPISGHRSVSWYQQTPGQGLQFLFEYFSETQRNKGNFPGRFSGRQFSNSRSEMNVSTLELGDSALYLCASSLAGSTGELFFGEGSRLTVL.

This rearrangement joins TRBV10-3 to TRBJ1-5, with a weak D call TRBD1 (6 bases). V shed 6 bases and J shed 4 bases, with 10 bases lying between them. The CDR3 runs to 13 residues. Per germline, CDR1 ENHRY and CDR2 SYGVKD. The CDR3 reads CAIRGQPNQPQHF. In DNA form, the CDR3 reads TGTGCCATCAGAGGACAGCCAAATCAGCCCCAGCATTTT.

The chain is built from TRBV5-4 and TRBJ2-3; D is possibly TRBD2 (7 bases). Germline V gene lookup returns CDR1 SGHNT and CDR2 YYREEE (reference sequence). V lost 4 bases and J 1 base, leaving 19 bases between the germline ends. CDR3 size: 17 residues. The CDR3 bases are TGTGCCAGCAGCCTCCCACCCCGGGGGGCCGGCACAGATACGCAGTATTTT. Protein sequence: CASSLPPRGAGTDTQYF.

The CDR3 loop reads CAWSGQGAYTGELFF. Written as DNA, the CDR3 is TGTGCCTGGAGTGGACAGGGGGCATACACCGGGGAGCTGTTTTTT. The chain couples TRBV30 to TRBJ2-2; the match to TRBD1 covers 10 bases. The CDR3 has 15 residues. Germline CDR1 is GTSNPN and CDR2 is SVGIG (reference sequence). The junction had 2 bases not matched to a gene; V was cut back by 1 base and J by 3 bases. Drawing the rest from reference TRBV30 and TRBJ2-2, the complete variable domain is SQTIHQWPATLVQPVGSPLSLECTVEGTSNPNLYWYRQAAGRGLQLLFYSVGIGQISSEVPQNLSASRPQDRQFILSSKKLLLSDSGFYLCAWSGQGAYTGELFFGEGSRLTVL.

The chain uses TRBV15 and TRBJ1-1; D unresolved. The CDR3 consists of 16 residues. The germline V gene has CDR1 LNHNV and CDR2 YYDKDF (reference sequence). V shed 0 bases and J shed 1 base, with 12 bases lying between them. The DNA for the CDR3 is TGTGCCACCAGCAGAGATTGGGCAGCCAGGAACACTGAAGCTTTCTTT. Translated, it gives CATSRDWAARNTEAFF.

The chain recombines TRBV6-5 with TRBJ2-1; D remains ambiguous. There are 13 residues in the CDR3. In germline, CDR1 is MNHEY, CDR2 SVGAGI. With 6 bases removed from V and 4 bases from J, the gap between germline ends came to 10 bases. The CDR3 region has the DNA TGTGCCAGCAGCATGACAAAGTACAATGAGCAGTTCTTC. This encodes CASSMTKYNEQFF.

V is TRBV5-4 and J is TRBJ1-2; a possible D gene is TRBD1 (6 bases). Germline CDR1 is SGHNT and CDR2 is YYREEE (reference sequence). This CDR3 is 14 amino acids long. The V gene lost 0 bases and the J gene lost 5 bases, with 11 bases spanning the gap. The CDR3 loop is CASSLGTVIYGYTF. CDR3 in DNA: TGTGCCAGCAGCTTGGGGACAGTTATTTATGGCTACACCTTC.

This clone has only one observation. The V and J genes are TRBV2 and TRBJ2-3; the D is unclear. V shed 4 bases and J shed 5 bases, with 10 bases lying between them. Germline CDR1 and CDR2: SNHLY and FYNNEI. This CDR3 has 13 residues. CDR3 amino acids: CASSVQYGDTQYF. In DNA form, the CDR3 reads TGTGCCAGCAGTGTACAGTACGGAGATACGCAGTATTTT.

This chain uses TRBV7-3 with TRBJ2-1; TRBD2 is a possible D gene (7 bases). Germline V gene lookup returns CDR1 SGHTA and CDR2 FQGTGA. The CDR3 is 16 amino acids. V was shortened by 5 bases and J by 7 bases, with 21 bases between the two germline ends. CDR3 nucleotides: TGTGCCAGCAGCCCCAAAGGGGGGGCTATAGGGAATGAGCAGTTCTTC. This gives the protein CASSPKGGAIGNEQFF.

This sequence joins TRBV7-3 and TRBJ1-2, with 9 positions matching TRBD1. The CDR3 runs to 22 residues. The trim removed 3 bases at V and 0 bases at J, leaving 23 bases unmatched. Germline V gives CDR1 SGHTA, CDR2 FQGTGA. CDR3 sequence: CASSLGRPGQGLPTYPNYGYTF. DNA of the CDR3: TGTGCCAGCAGCTTGGGAAGACCGGGACAGGGTTTACCTACCTACCCTAACTATGGCTACACCTTC.

V usage is TRBV27 and J usage is TRBJ2-5; weak D call: TRBD1 (6 bases). The CDR3 spans 16 residues. Per the germline V gene, CDR1 is MNHEY and CDR2 is SMNVEV (reference sequence). Trimming cost V 5 bases and J 5 bases, with 21 bases left between them. CDR3 residues: CASSLTRGIGFETQYF. DNA for the CDR3: TGTGCCAGCAGTCTCACCAGGGGAATCGGCTTCGAGACCCAGTACTTC.

The sample holds one count of this clone. The chain links TRBV7-3 to TRBJ2-3; 14 bases fit TRBD2. This CDR3 comprises 17 residues. CDR1 and CDR2 from the germline V gene are SGHTA and FQGTGA. V gave up 4 bases and J gave up 8 bases; unmatched junction bases: 11. The CDR3 sequence: CASSSLGLAGGPVTQYF. The CDR3 nucleotides read TGTGCCAGCAGCTCCCTCGGACTAGCGGGGGGCCCGGTTACGCAGTATTTT.

This chain uses TRBV2 with TRBJ2-2, with D unclear. Germline lookup yields CDR1 SNHLY and CDR2 FYNNEI. The CDR3 runs to 11 residues. The ends were cut back, 6 bases at V and 5 bases at J, with 4 bases in the middle. CDR3 loop: CASSSTGELFF. In DNA form, the CDR3 reads TGTGCCAGCAGCAGTACCGGGGAGCTGTTTTTT.